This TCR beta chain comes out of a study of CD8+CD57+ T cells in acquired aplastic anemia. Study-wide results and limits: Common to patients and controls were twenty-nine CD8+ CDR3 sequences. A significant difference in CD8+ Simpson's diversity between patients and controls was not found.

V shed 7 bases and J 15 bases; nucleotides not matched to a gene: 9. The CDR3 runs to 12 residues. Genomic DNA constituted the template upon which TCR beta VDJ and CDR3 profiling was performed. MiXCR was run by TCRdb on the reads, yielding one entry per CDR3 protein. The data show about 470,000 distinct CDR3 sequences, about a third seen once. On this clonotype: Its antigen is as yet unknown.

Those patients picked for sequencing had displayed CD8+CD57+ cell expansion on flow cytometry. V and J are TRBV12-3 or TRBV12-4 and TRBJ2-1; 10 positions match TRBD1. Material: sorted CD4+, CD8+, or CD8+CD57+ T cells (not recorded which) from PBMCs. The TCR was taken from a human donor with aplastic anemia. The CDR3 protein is CASTWTGGVRFF. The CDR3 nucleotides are TGTGCCAGCACTTGGACAGGGGGGGTTCGGTTCTTC.